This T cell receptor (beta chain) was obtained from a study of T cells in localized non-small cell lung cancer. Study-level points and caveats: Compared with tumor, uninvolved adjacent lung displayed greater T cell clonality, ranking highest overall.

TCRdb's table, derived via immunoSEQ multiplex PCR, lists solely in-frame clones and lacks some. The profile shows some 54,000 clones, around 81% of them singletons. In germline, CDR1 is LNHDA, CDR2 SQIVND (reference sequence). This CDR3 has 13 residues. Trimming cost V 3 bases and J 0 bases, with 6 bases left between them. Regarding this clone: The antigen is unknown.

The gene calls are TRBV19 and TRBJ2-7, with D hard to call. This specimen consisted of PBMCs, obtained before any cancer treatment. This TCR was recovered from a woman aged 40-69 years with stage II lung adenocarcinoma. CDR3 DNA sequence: TGTGCCAGTAGTATTTTGGACTCCTACGAGCAGTACTTC. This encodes CASSILDSYEQYF.